The rows below give T cell receptor beta chains drawn from one sample of a study of cytomegalovirus exposure and HLA in healthy donors. Profiled with immunoSEQ multiplex PCR; TCRdb holds only in-frame clones, not every one. The sample has fewer than 200,000 clones; around 80% are singletons. The sequencing input was PBMCs. The receptors here all came from a woman aged 35 to 49 in good health and CMV-seronegative. The CDR3 runs from the conserved cysteine through the conserved F or W. The order of the fields is clone size, D gene, J gene, V gene, CDR3 protein, CDR3 DNA. The D gene is left open where the match is weak. Expanded clones are given a class, and other clones once, few, many or no size at all.

abundance: -; d_gene: TRBD1; j_gene: TRBJ1-1; v_gene: TRBV7-2; CDR3aa: CASSLVRTGRTEAFF; CDR3nt: TGTGCCAGCAGCTTAGTCCGGACAGGGCGGACTGAAGCTTTCTTT
abundance: -; d_gene: -; j_gene: TRBJ1-5; v_gene: TRBV30; CDR3aa: CAWSYEALQPQHF; CDR3nt: TGTGCCTGGAGTTATGAGGCCCTGCAGCCCCAGCATTTT
abundance: -; d_gene: -; j_gene: TRBJ2-7; v_gene: TRBV7-2; CDR3aa: CASTGRGYEQYF; CDR3nt: TGTGCCAGCACCGGTCGGGGTTACGAGCAGTACTTC
abundance: -; d_gene: -; j_gene: TRBJ2-5; v_gene: TRBV27; CDR3aa: CASSLTTRGETQYF; CDR3nt: TGTGCCAGCAGTTTGACGACTAGAGGAGAGACCCAGTACTTC
abundance: -; d_gene: -; j_gene: TRBJ1-1; v_gene: TRBV5-4; CDR3aa: CASSGGGTTEAFF; CDR3nt: TGTGCCAGCAGCGGCGGGGGGACCACTGAAGCTTTCTTT
abundance: -; d_gene: TRBD1; j_gene: TRBJ1-1; v_gene: TRBV6-6; CDR3aa: CATMPGDRAFF; CDR3nt: TGTGCCACCATGCCCGGGGACAGGGCTTTCTTT
abundance: few; d_gene: -; j_gene: TRBJ1-2; v_gene: TRBV7-9; CDR3aa: CASSLQNNYGYTF; CDR3nt: TGTGCCAGCAGCTTACAGAATAACTATGGCTACACCTTC
abundance: -; d_gene: -; j_gene: TRBJ2-3; v_gene: TRBV7-9; CDR3aa: CASYQDSDTQYF; CDR3nt: TGTGCCAGCTACCAGGACTCAGATACGCAGTATTTT
abundance: -; d_gene: -; j_gene: TRBJ2-5; v_gene: TRBV5-1; CDR3aa: CASSARVDRSETQYF; CDR3nt: TGCGCCAGCAGCGCCAGGGTTGATCGGTCAGAGACCCAGTACTTC
abundance: -; d_gene: TRBD2; j_gene: TRBJ2-1; v_gene: TRBV20-1; CDR3aa: CSVTSGIQFF; CDR3nt: TGCAGTGTGACTAGCGGGATACAGTTCTTC
abundance: -; d_gene: -; j_gene: TRBJ2-2; v_gene: TRBV29-1; CDR3aa: CSVLSGSNTGELFF; CDR3nt: TGCAGCGTTTTATCGGGGTCGAACACCGGGGAGCTGTTTTTT
abundance: once; d_gene: TRBD2; j_gene: TRBJ2-2; v_gene: TRBV5-1; CDR3aa: CASSLVAGGPSTGELFF; CDR3nt: TGCGCCAGCAGCTTGGTCGCGGGAGGGCCGAGCACCGGGGAGCTGTTTTTT
abundance: -; d_gene: TRBD1; j_gene: TRBJ2-5; v_gene: TRBV19; CDR3aa: CASSDGTGHETQYF; CDR3nt: TGTGCCAGTAGTGATGGGACAGGGCATGAGACCCAGTACTTC
abundance: -; d_gene: TRBD1; j_gene: TRBJ1-2; v_gene: TRBV25-1; CDR3aa: CASSSKLKTGAHNYGYTF; CDR3nt: TGTGCCAGCAGCTCTAAACTAAAGACAGGGGCCCATAACTATGGCTACACCTTC
abundance: -; d_gene: -; j_gene: TRBJ2-7; v_gene: TRBV7-9; CDR3aa: CASSLVREDYEQYF; CDR3nt: TGTGCCAGCAGCTTAGTCAGGGAGGACTACGAGCAGTACTTC
abundance: -; d_gene: -; j_gene: TRBJ2-2; v_gene: TRBV10-3; CDR3aa: CAISSRLGTGELFF; CDR3nt: TGTGCCATCAGTAGCAGGCTCGGCACCGGGGAGCTGTTTTTT
abundance: -; d_gene: -; j_gene: TRBJ2-5; v_gene: TRBV5-6; CDR3aa: CASSHDRAGGETQYF; CDR3nt: TGTGCCAGCAGCCACGACAGGGCGGGAGGAGAGACCCAGTACTTC
abundance: -; d_gene: TRBD1; j_gene: TRBJ1-2; v_gene: TRBV29-1; CDR3aa: CSVENSPGQNYGYTF; CDR3nt: TGCAGCGTTGAAAATTCCCCGGGACAGAACTATGGCTACACCTTC
abundance: -; d_gene: -; j_gene: TRBJ2-5; v_gene: TRBV5-4; CDR3aa: CASSPVGEETQYF; CDR3nt: TGTGCCAGCAGCCCGGTAGGGGAAGAGACCCAGTACTTC
abundance: -; d_gene: TRBD1; j_gene: TRBJ1-1; v_gene: TRBV6-1; CDR3aa: CASSVRQGNTEAFF; CDR3nt: TGTGCCAGCAGTGTACGACAGGGGAACACTGAAGCTTTCTTT
abundance: -; d_gene: TRBD1; j_gene: TRBJ2-5; v_gene: TRBV7-9; CDR3aa: CASSLLRKTGRNEQYF; CDR3nt: TGTGCCAGCAGCTTACTCCGGAAGACAGGGCGGAATGAGCAGTACTTC
abundance: -; d_gene: -; j_gene: TRBJ2-3; v_gene: TRBV7-8; CDR3aa: CASSFSSDTQYF; CDR3nt: TGTGCCAGCAGCTTTAGCTCAGATACGCAGTATTTT
abundance: -; d_gene: -; j_gene: TRBJ1-3; v_gene: TRBV5-4; CDR3aa: CASSLGTGGGSGNTIYF; CDR3nt: TGTGCCAGCAGCTTGGGTACGGGGGGAGGATCTGGAAACACCATATATTTT
abundance: -; d_gene: TRBD1; j_gene: TRBJ1-4; v_gene: TRBV28; CDR3aa: CASSLKRGRTNEKLFF; CDR3nt: TGTGCCAGCAGTTTAAAGAGGGGGCGAACTAATGAAAAACTGTTTTTT
abundance: -; d_gene: TRBD2; j_gene: TRBJ2-5; v_gene: TRBV5-1; CDR3aa: CASSLYSGIEETQYF; CDR3nt: TGCGCCAGCAGCTTGTATAGCGGGATCGAAGAGACCCAGTACTTC
abundance: -; d_gene: -; j_gene: TRBJ2-2; v_gene: TRBV7-2; CDR3aa: CASSPPNGELFF; CDR3nt: TGTGCCAGCAGCCCCCCCAACGGGGAGCTGTTTTTT
abundance: -; d_gene: TRBD2; j_gene: TRBJ2-1; v_gene: TRBV9; CDR3aa: CASSVGTSGTYNEQFF; CDR3nt: TGTGCCAGCAGCGTAGGGACTAGCGGGACATACAATGAGCAGTTCTTC
abundance: -; d_gene: -; j_gene: TRBJ1-3; v_gene: TRBV19; CDR3aa: CASSIAGIGNTIYF; CDR3nt: TGTGCCAGTAGTATAGCAGGGATTGGAAACACCATATATTTT